Below, 3 T cell receptor beta chains from the same sample are listed, as sequenced in a study of CD8+ T cells in alopecia areata (dated 2018 in TCRdb). Library generation was performed with the immunoSEQ multiplex PCR assay. For TCR sequencing, RNA was extracted from every sample and reverse transcribed into cDNA to serve as template. TCRdb holds this immuneACCESS table with in-frame rearrangements only. Some clones are missing; in checked studies, unresolved V genes explain under half, and the rest has no known cause. This sample holds approximately 210,000 clones; roughly 66% were observed only once. In total, the top ten clones hold 0.95% to 1.5% of the sample. The treatment or condition label of this sample denotes: oral pan-JAK inhibitor, 5-10 mg twice daily. The specimen was CD4+ T cells sorted from blood, collected around week 46, from a patient treated with tofacitinib. These receptor sequences come from a human donor with alopecia areata.

The rearrangement links TRBV9 to TRBJ1-6; 7 bases map to TRBD1. In germline, CDR1 is SGDLS, CDR2 YYNGEE. Trimming removed 3 bases from V and 10 bases from J; junction bases left unmatched: 10. The length of the CDR3 is 15 residues. The CDR3 spells CASSARQGLGSPLHF. The CDR3 DNA reads TGTGCCAGCAGCGCAAGACAGGGATTAGGGTCACCCCTCCACTTT.

The CDR3 loop reads CSAWRNYEQYF. Written as DNA, the CDR3 is TGCAGTGCTTGGCGGAATTACGAGCAGTACTTC. The rearrangement uses TRBV20-1 and TRBJ2-7; D uncertain. CDR1 and CDR2 (germline): DFQATT, SNEGSKA (reference sequence). V shed 5 bases and J shed 4 bases, with 9 bases lying between them. The CDR3 is made up of 11 amino acids.

The rearrangement joins TRBV27 to TRBJ2-3; D is unclear. CDR1 is MNHEY and CDR2 is SMNVEV in the germline V gene (reference sequence). With 0 bases removed from V and 3 bases from J, the gap between germline ends came to 10 bases. The CDR3 spans 15 residues. CDR3 DNA sequence: TGTGCCAGCAGTTTATCGTGGCTGAGGACAGATACGCAGTATTTT. This codes for CASSLSWLRTDTQYF.